The sequence of this TCR beta chain was determined in a study of identifying expanded T cells in peripheral blood. A remark on this clone: No antigen is known for it.

Some clones are missing from TCRdb's copy, which holds only in-frame ones; the method was immunoSEQ multiplex PCR. The table lists tens of thousands of clones, more than 70% of them singletons, with roughly 4.5% in the top ten. Whole-study findings and limits: Variance in clone template counts between approximately two-week samples significantly increased with total template count across all healthy donors. Differentially abundant clones: 1 to 1.5 between replicates, approximately 15 at two to three weeks, less than 25 at four.

During the collection period, no donor immune events like infections were recorded. Germline V CDR1 and CDR2: SGHTA, FQGTGA. The CDR3 runs 14 residues. Trimming removed 5 bases from V and 5 bases from J; junction bases left unmatched: 5. This receptor was identified in a person aged 18 to 69 in good health. The sequenced sample consisted of blood. The rearrangement uses TRBV7-3 and TRBJ2-5; 10 bases are shared with TRBD1. The CDR3 sequence: CASSPTGGSETQYF. The CDR3 bases are TGTGCCAGCAGCCCGACAGGGGGCTCGGAGACCCAGTACTTC.